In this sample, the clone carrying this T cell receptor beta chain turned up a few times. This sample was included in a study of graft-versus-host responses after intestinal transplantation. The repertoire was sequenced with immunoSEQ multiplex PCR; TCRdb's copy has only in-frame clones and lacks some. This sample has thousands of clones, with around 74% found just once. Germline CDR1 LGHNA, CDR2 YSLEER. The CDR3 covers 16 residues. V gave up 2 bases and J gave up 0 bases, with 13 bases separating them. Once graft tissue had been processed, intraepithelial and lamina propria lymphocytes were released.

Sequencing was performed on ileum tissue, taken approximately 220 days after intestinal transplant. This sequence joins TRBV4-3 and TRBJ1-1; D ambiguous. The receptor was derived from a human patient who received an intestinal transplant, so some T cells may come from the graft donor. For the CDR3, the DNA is TGCGCCAGCAGCCAACCAACTCGGGATATGAACACTGAAGCTTTCTTT. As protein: CASSQPTRDMNTEAFF.